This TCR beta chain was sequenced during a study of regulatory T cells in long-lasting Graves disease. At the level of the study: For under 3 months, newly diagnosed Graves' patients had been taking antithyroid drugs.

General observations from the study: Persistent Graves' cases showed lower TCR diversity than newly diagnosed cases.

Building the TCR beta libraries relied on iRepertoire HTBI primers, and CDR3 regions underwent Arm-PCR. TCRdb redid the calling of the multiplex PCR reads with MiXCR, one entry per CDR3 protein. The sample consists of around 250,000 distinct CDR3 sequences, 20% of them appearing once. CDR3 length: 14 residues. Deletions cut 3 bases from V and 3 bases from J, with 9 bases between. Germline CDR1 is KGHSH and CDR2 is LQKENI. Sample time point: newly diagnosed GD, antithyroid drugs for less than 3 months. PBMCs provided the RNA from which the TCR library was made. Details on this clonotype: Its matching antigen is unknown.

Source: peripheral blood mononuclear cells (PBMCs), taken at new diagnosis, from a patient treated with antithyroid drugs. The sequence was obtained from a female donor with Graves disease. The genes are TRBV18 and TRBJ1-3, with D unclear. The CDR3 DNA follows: TGTGCCAGCTCACCGCGAGGGAATGGAAACACCATATATTTT. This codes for CASSPRGNGNTIYF.